The 16 T cell receptor beta chains below come from one sample, sequenced in a study of T cells in women clearing cervical HPV infection. Method: immunoSEQ multiplex PCR; TCRdb's copy keeps in-frame clones and lacks some. Across fewer than 40,000 clones, the top ten clones capture roughly 3.9% of the sample. Sequences were obtained from blood buffy coat. These receptors all stem from a woman aged 18-69 years with a cervical HPV16 infection that either progressed to CIN3+ or cleared (not recorded which).

As concerns this clone: The observed sequence ends 3 residues before the CDR3 terminus, with the missing tail filled in from the germline J gene. V is TRBV11-2 and J is TRBJ2-1; D is possibly TRBD2 (7 bases). This CDR3 spans 15 amino acids. CDR1 is SGHAT, CDR2 FQNNGV, per germline. Deletions cut 1 base from V and 7 bases from J, with 14 bases between. CDR3 DNA (partial): TGTGCCAGCAGCTTAGTAGGTGGGAGGGGGAATGAG. Its protein product is CASSLVGGRGNE. The CDR3 as a whole reads CASSLVGGRGNEQFF.

Turning to this clone: The CDR3 is cut off 3 residues early in the read; its end comes from the germline J gene. The V call is TRBV29-1, the J call TRBJ1-1, with TRBD1 as a possible D gene (6 bases). CDR1 is SQVTM, CDR2 ANQGSEA, per germline. V was shortened by 7 bases and J by 3 bases, with 12 bases between the two germline ends. The CDR3 length is 12 residues. The CDR3 DNA, read in part, is TGCAGCGGGGGGCCCGGGTACACTGAA. This sequence encodes CSGGPGYTE. The CDR3 as a whole reads CSGGPGYTEAFF.

Comments on this clone: The read gets to within 3 residues of the CDR3 end, and the germline J gene fills in the rest. This chain links TRBV12-3 or TRBV12-4 with TRBJ1-3, with D tentatively TRBD1 (5 bases). Trimming cost V 5 bases and J 0 bases, with 11 bases left between them. CDR3 length equals 15 residues. CDR3 bases read: TGTGCCAGCAGTCAGGACATTTACTCTGGAAACACC. Protein sequence: CASSQDIYSGNT. The complete CDR3 sequence is CASSQDIYSGNTIYF.

Remarks on this clone: The CDR3 goes on 3 residues after the read ends, and that part is filled in from the germline J gene. This chain joins TRBV5-1 and TRBJ2-1, with TRBD1 identical over 9 bases. The J segment lost 5 bases and the V segment lost 4 bases, leaving 7 bases of the junction unmatched. This CDR3 contains 15 residues. The germline gives CDR1 SGHRS, CDR2 YFSETQ. CDR3 DNA, as far as it was read: TGCGCCAGCAGCCCGGGACAGGGTCGGCACAATGAG. It encodes CASSPGQGRHNE. Given in full, the CDR3 is CASSPGQGRHNEQFF.

Regarding this clone: The read terminates 3 residues ahead of where the CDR3 ends, so the germline J gene completes it. This sequence joins TRBV12-3 or TRBV12-4 and TRBJ1-2; D remains unclear. The CDR3 is 14 amino acids. Trimming stripped 6 bases from V and 4 bases from J, with 15 bases between. The sequenced part of the CDR3 DNA is TGTGCCAGCAGAGCGGGCCAGAAGCGCTATGGC. As protein: CASRAGQKRYG. The CDR3 reads in full as CASRAGQKRYGYTF.

A note on this clone: The read is 3 residues too short to cover the CDR3 end, so that end is filled in from the germline J gene. V and J are TRBV7-9 and TRBJ1-2, with 7 bases identical to TRBD1. CDR1 is SEHNR and CDR2 is FQNEAQ in the germline V gene (reference sequence). The CDR3 length is 12 residues. The CDR3 sequence is CASSQGEVDYTF. The sequenced part of the CDR3 DNA is TGTGCCAGCAGCCAGGGGGAAGTAGAC.

Of note for this clone: Read sequence stops 3 residues before the CDR3 end, and the germline J gene provides the missing end. The V gene is TRBV7-9, the J gene TRBJ1-1; D may be TRBD1 (5 bases). The V gene lost 8 bases and the J gene lost 4 bases, with 14 bases spanning the gap. This CDR3 region has 13 residues. Germline assignment: CDR1 SEHNR and CDR2 FQNEAQ (reference sequence). The sequenced part of the CDR3 DNA is TGTGCCAGCGATAAAAGTAGGGGCACTGAA. It encodes CASDKSRGTE. The CDR3 in full is CASDKSRGTEAFF.

Remarks on this clone: The CDR3 goes on 3 residues after the read ends, and that part is filled in from the germline J gene. This chain joins TRBV28 and TRBJ1-2, with D possibly matching TRBD1 (6 bases). From germline, CDR1 is MDHEN and CDR2 SYDVKM. The length of the CDR3 is 16 residues. The CDR3 bases that were read are TGTGCCAGCAGTCCTACCCGCAGGGGTGAAGTGGGGGGC. As protein: CASSPTRRGEVGG. The whole CDR3 is CASSPTRRGEVGGYTF.

This clone ranks as medium-sized in terms of frequency. The read gets to within 3 residues of the CDR3 end, and the germline J gene fills in the rest. The rearrangement links TRBV20-1 to TRBJ1-3; 8 nucleotides align to TRBD1. V was clipped by 3 bases and J by 2 bases; unmatched bases: 6. The CDR3 runs 15 residues. CDR1 and CDR2 (germline): DFQATT, SNEGSKA (reference sequence). The sequenced part of the CDR3 DNA is TGCAGTGCTAGTGAGGGACAGGTCACTGGAAACACC. Its translation: CSASEGQVTGNT. The full CDR3 reads CSASEGQVTGNTIYF.

As for this clone: From the germline J gene comes the end of the CDR3, since the read stops 3 residues before it. The chain carries TRBV20-1 and TRBJ1-6; 9 bases fit TRBD1. The CDR3 is made up of 16 amino acids. The V and J ends lost 5 bases and 11 bases, in that order; junction bases with no gene match: 16. In germline, CDR1 is DFQATT, CDR2 SNEGSKA (reference sequence). CDR3 sequence: CSALTTGGAKGAPLHF. The DNA read from the CDR3 is TGCAGTGCTCTAACTACAGGGGGCGCGAAGGGGGCACCC.

Remarks on this clone: From the germline J gene comes the end of the CDR3, since the read stops 3 residues before it. The chain joins TRBV12-3 or TRBV12-4 to TRBJ2-7; 11 bases are shared with TRBD2. The CDR3 spans 13 residues. Losses at the gene ends were 4 bases for V and 6 bases for J; bases not matched to a gene: 2. CDR3 sequence reads: CASSSGLAAEQYF. CDR3 DNA (partial): TGTGCCAGCAGTTCGGGACTAGCGGCCGAG.

Remarks on this clone: The CDR3 end falls 3 residues outside the read, so it is completed with the germline J gene. This rearrangement joins TRBV30 to TRBJ2-3; TRBD2 might be the D (6 bases). The germline V gene has CDR1 GTSNPN and CDR2 SVGIG (reference sequence). The CDR3 contains 12 residues. V was shortened by 5 bases and J by 5 bases, with 11 bases between the two germline ends. Incomplete CDR3 DNA: TGTGCCTGGGCCCGGGGGAGAGATACG. Residues: CAWARGRDT. The CDR3 in its entirety is CAWARGRDTQYF.

In regard to this clone: The CDR3 end lies 3 residues beyond the end of the read and is filled in from the germline J gene. The rearrangement uses TRBV30 and TRBJ1-1, with no clear D. This CDR3 has 16 amino acids. Trimming removed 1 base at V and 1 base at J, with 16 bases between. Looked up from germline, CDR1 is GTSNPN and CDR2 is SVGIG (reference sequence). The CDR3 spells CAWSDGVAGWNTEAFF. Partial CDR3 DNA: TGTGCCTGGAGTGACGGCGTGGCGGGATGGAACACTGAA.

A remark on this clone: The sequence runs out 3 residues before the end of the CDR3; the remainder is reconstructed from the germline J gene. This rearrangement joins TRBV5-1 to TRBJ2-3, with TRBD2 as a possible D gene (6 bases). CDR3 size: 15 residues. From germline, CDR1 is SGHRS and CDR2 YFSETQ. Trimming stripped 6 bases from V and 0 bases from J, with 14 bases between. This CDR3 reads CASNWIAGSTDTQYF. Partial CDR3 DNA: TGCGCCAGCAATTGGATCGCGGGAAGCACAGATACG.

Comments on this clone: The read is 3 residues too short to cover the CDR3 end, so that end is filled in from the germline J gene. The rearrangement joins TRBV5-4 to TRBJ2-7; perhaps TRBD1 as D (6 bases). The V gene lost 4 bases and the J gene lost 0 bases, with 14 bases spanning the gap. Germline lookup yields CDR1 SGHNT and CDR2 YYREEE (reference sequence). This CDR3 has 15 amino acids. The part of the CDR3 DNA that was read is TGTGCCAGCAGCCCGGGACATCCGAGCTCCTACGAG. Its translation is CASSPGHPSSYE. The whole CDR3 reads CASSPGHPSSYEQYF.

A word on this clone: Coverage ceases 3 residues before the CDR3 finishes, and the germline J gene fills in the end. The chain recombines TRBV5-6 with TRBJ1-2; maybe TRBD1 (6 bases). Germline lookup yields CDR1 SGHDT and CDR2 YYEEEE. The CDR3 length is 15 residues. Between the trimmed V and J ends, which lost 4 bases and 4 bases, there was a span of 17 bases. CDR3 protein: CASSPGGGGSYGYTF. The part of the CDR3 DNA that was read is TGTGCCAGCAGCCCGGGTGGAGGGGGAAGCTATGGC.